This T cell receptor beta chain originates from a study of cytomegalovirus exposure and HLA in healthy donors (dated by TCRdb to between 2016 and 2019). Looking at the study overall: An earlier analysis of under 600 of the donors reported about 250 Gb of sequence data and 117 million unique TCR beta sequences from approximately 180 million T cells. Among around 400 genotyped donors of the cohort, an average of approximately 240,000 unique TCR beta nucleotide sequences was sequenced per donor, of which 15% to 20% were non-productive. A handful of DR-DQ haplotypes were handled as single units for association and clustering because linkage in the cohort was strong. Every repertoire in the discovery cohort had been generated on one and the same sequencing platform. In addition to the first cohort of approximately 670 subjects, a separate validation cohort of approximately 110 different subjects was used. An early release covering roughly 600 HLA-typed donors comprised approximately 290 gigabases of sequencing data and some 79 million unique TCR sequences. The study was designed to test whether signatures of past pathogen exposure could be identified by cataloging public T cell receptors. HLA typing covered class I and class II loci at four-digit resolution. Typing coverage differed by locus: A, B, C, DRB1 and DQB1 were typed in about 629-640 donors, DQA1 in about 500, DPA1 in some 600, and DPB1 in 472. Using immunosequencing, the study profiled T cell repertoires from 666 subjects and related those repertoires to cytomegalovirus serostatus. A later genetic analysis took genome-wide SNP genotypes for about 55% of the 666 donors and used that subset as a discovery cohort. Of the 300 to 400 genotyped donors, approximately 83% fell in the genetic ancestry cluster associated with self-reported Caucasian donors. In a later analysis, previously published TCR beta repertoires from 500 to 750 donors were re-analyzed and high-resolution HLA genotyping was added so that TCR occurrence patterns could be studied. To decide whether each TCR beta V gene segment behaved as functional or pseudogenic, an earlier analysis of some 600 of the donors relied on high-throughput TCR beta sequencing. To predict cytomegalovirus infection status, the study brought together high-throughput TCR immunosequencing, statistical association of individual TCRs with disease status, and machine learning. Rather than drawing on any new phenotypic data, the later analysis identified candidate immune exposures from TCR beta sequences and the way those sequences occurred across donors. Donor age, sex, ethnicity and CMV serostatus were compiled alongside the repertoire data.

As regards this clone: Its cognate antigen has yet to be identified. No qualities accompany the bases; no much larger clone lies one base away.

Libraries were prepared through the immunoSEQ multiplex PCR assay. For the multiplex PCR, a mixture combining 60 forward primers for TCR Vbeta segments and 13 reverse primers for TCR Jbeta segments was used. A multiplex PCR assay on genomic DNA amplified the CDR3 region of rearranged TCR beta genes. The Illumina HiSeq System was used to sequence the amplified TCR beta libraries as 87-base-pair reads. The source study handled its data this way. In a later analysis, some 80 million unique TCR beta chains were counted across the roughly 700 repertoires, and roughly 11 million of these chains were shared by at least two donors. To remove PCR and sequencing errors, raw reads were error-corrected and collapsed into unique sequences using a nearest-neighbor algorithm that merged closely related sequences. Alignment of CDR3 sequences to IMGT reference sequences was used to assign V, D and J gene segments. For a sequence to be retained, a match of at least six nucleotides was required to both a V gene segment and a J gene segment. Rearrangements were called productive when the CDR3 lacked stop codons and stayed in frame with V and J; all others were non-productive. Following IMGT convention, CDR3 was defined as the stretch from the second conserved V-encoded cysteine to the conserved J-encoded phenylalanine. The earlier analysis of fewer than 700 of the donors excluded sequences that lacked an unambiguous match to a single V gene segment. In an earlier analysis of approximately 590 of the donors, V segments were called functional above 56.7% productive rearrangements and were called segregating when the between-donor standard deviation exceeded 5%. To diagnose cytomegalovirus status from the catalog of TCR beta chain sequences, a statistical classification framework was built. A later analysis assigned V and J genes by comparing TCR nucleotide sequences with IMGT/GENE-DB human TR gene sequences. In a later analysis, CDR3 sequences and most-parsimonious VDJ recombination scenarios were assigned using the TCRdist pipeline. In a later analysis, each TCR beta chain was defined by its CDR3 amino acid sequence together with its V-gene family, and reads lacking a unique V-gene family were excluded. To address suspected cross-contamination and a sequencing artifact, a later analysis removed over 500 highly shared, low-generation-probability nucleotide sequences. For each public chain, a later analysis derived a clonal expansion index from normalized ranks of inferred template counts within each repertoire. Generation probabilities in a later analysis came from a VDJ recombination model fitted to out-of-frame rearrangements, and those results were checked against IGoR. In a later analysis, TCR-TCR, TCR-HLA and TCR-CMV co-occurrence was scored with hypergeometric tests, and a repertoire-size bias correction was applied to TCR pairs. In a later analysis, false discovery rates were estimated by permuting HLA or CMV assignments 20 times. In a later analysis, co-occurring TCRs were grouped with DBSCAN, and TCRdist sequence similarity was added when clustering was performed within HLA-allele-positive subsets. Repertoires with fewer than 30,000 or more than 120,000 public chains, plus five repertoires with anomalous nucleotide sharing, were excluded from co-occurrence clustering. TCRdb mirrors the immuneACCESS table, restricted to in-frame sequences. Some clones are absent from its copies; in checked studies, under half trace to an unresolved V gene, and the reason for the others is unknown. From that table come the V and J calls and clone size; the DNA was used to work out D and trimming. Here the sample has over 150,000 clones; about three quarters occur a single time. The top ten hold around 3% of the sample.

V loses 7 bases, J loses 4 bases, and the germline ends lie 16 bases apart. CDR1 and CDR2 are read off the germline V gene as MNHNS and SASEGT. Including the terminal cysteine and phenylalanine, the CDR3 comprises 14 residues. Only the CDR3 portion is preserved as DNA: 42 bases, with reading frame beginning at the first base. General findings and caveats noted by the study authors: In a later analysis, over 15,000 TCR beta sequences were associated with specific HLA alleles at a false discovery rate of 0.05. In vitro tests confirmed that three of the cytomegalovirus-associated TCR beta chains recognize cytomegalovirus antigens. The classifier was reported to diagnose cytomegalovirus status with high specificity and sensitivity in both the original and validation cohorts. Assigning TCR associations to individual alleles was difficult when HLA alleles, especially DR and DQ, strongly co-occurred. A further reported finding was that TCR beta sequences accurately predicted the HLA-A and HLA-B alleles for most subjects in the first cohort. Some IMGT-functional V segments, including TRBV6-2 and TRBV6-3, could not be distinguished by the 87-base-pair reads and were therefore excluded. Several of the top co-occurrence clusters appeared to be linked to parvovirus B19, influenza, CMV and Epstein-Barr virus, according to a later analysis. The authors suggested that the approach could potentially be extended to other disease states and immunological phenotypes. According to a later analysis, most CMV-associated TCR beta chains appeared to be HLA-restricted, and the HLA associations seemed to be driven largely by CMV exposure. An earlier analysis of around 540 of the donors showed that most TCR beta V segments appeared in productive rearrangements either about 87% or about 30% of the time, which broadly matched IMGT annotations. Sequencing depth was assumed to be roughly uniform across donors in the presence/absence analyses, though that assumption may not hold. Immune exposure information for the cohort was limited to CMV serostatus. A later genetic analysis associated a missense DCLRE1C variant with V-gene and J-gene trimming of TCR beta chains, and an independent cohort replicated the association. A group of highly shared sequence variants was considered likely to be a technical artifact of the sequencing pipeline. Compared with the roughly 710-donor mean, donors in an Asian-associated ancestry cluster had fewer N-insertions in productive TCRs, according to a later genetic analysis. A later analysis found that TCR association rates varied across HLA loci, with DRB1 alleles showing the most associated TCRs and HLA-C alleles the fewest. While some public TCRs were present in many individuals, most TCR sequences turned up only very rarely across donors. The study listed 150 to 200 TCR beta chains as associated with cytomegalovirus. Compared with equally common non-associated chains, HLA-associated TCR beta chains in a later analysis were more clonally expanded and had lower generation probabilities. Because HLA typing was missing for some donors at each locus, association tests included only the typed subset. Correlated functional status among segregating V segments might reflect linkage disequilibrium, but an unknown experimental factor could not be ruled out. This cohort had only TCR beta chains sequenced, and the lack of alpha or paired-chain data limited which features could be detected. Because counts were too low, roughly 18 rarely observed V segments, including chromosome 9 orphons, were left out of the earlier analysis of roughly 600 of the donors.

The cohort consisted of 650 to 850 healthy bone marrow donors. At the time of sampling, all cohort members were nominally healthy, though unrecorded immune exposures were likely present. The donor tested CMV seropositive and was one of the 289 seropositive cohort members. Each donor provided a peripheral blood sample, and peripheral blood mononuclear cells were used for TCR beta sequencing. The Qiagen DNeasy Blood Extraction Kit was used to extract genomic DNA from the blood cell samples. The source is a woman aged 40-49 years in good health and CMV-seropositive. Material for sequencing was PBMCs. The chain uses TRBV6-1 and TRBJ2-5; the D gene is unclear. The CDR3 region reads CASNVPPGIETQYF. The DNA sequence is given as TGTGCCAGCAATGTCCCCCCAGGAATAGAGACCCAGTACTTC.